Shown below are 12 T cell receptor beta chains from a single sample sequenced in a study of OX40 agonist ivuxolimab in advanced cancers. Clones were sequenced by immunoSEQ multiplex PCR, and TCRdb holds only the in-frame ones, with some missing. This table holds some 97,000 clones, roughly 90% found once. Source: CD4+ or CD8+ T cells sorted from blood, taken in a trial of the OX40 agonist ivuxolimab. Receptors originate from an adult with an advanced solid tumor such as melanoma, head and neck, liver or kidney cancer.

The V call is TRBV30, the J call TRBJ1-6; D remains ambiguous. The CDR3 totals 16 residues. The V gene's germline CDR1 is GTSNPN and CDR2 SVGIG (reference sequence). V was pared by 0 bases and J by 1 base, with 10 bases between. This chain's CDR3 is CAWSVRGRSYNSPLHF. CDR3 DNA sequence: TGTGCCTGGAGTGTACGAGGACGGTCCTATAATTCACCCCTCCACTTT.

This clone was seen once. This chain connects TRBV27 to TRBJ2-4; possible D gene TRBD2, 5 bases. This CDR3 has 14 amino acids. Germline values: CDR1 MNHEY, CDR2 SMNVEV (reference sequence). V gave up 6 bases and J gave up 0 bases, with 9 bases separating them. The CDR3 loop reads CASSSGLAKNIQYF. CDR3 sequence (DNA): TGTGCCAGCAGCTCCGGACTAGCCAAAAACATTCAGTACTTC.

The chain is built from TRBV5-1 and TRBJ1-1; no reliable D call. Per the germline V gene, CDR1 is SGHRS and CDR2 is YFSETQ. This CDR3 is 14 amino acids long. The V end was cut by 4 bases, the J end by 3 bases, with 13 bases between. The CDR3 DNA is TGCGCCAGCAGCCTCGGGCCGGTGGACACTGAAGCTTTCTTT. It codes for CASSLGPVDTEAFF.

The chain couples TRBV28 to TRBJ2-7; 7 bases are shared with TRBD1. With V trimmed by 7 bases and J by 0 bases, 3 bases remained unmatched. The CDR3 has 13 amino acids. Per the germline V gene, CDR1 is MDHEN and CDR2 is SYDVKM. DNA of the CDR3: TGTGCCAGCAAGGGGACAGTCTCCTACGAGCAGTACTTC. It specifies CASKGTVSYEQYF.

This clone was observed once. As DNA, the CDR3 is TGTGCCAGAGGACGAGGGGGGAACATTCAGTACTTC. Protein sequence: CARGRGGNIQYF. The rearrangement links TRBV11-3 to TRBJ2-4, with D perhaps being TRBD1 or TRBD2 (6 bases each). CDR1 SGHNT and CDR2 YENEEA come from the germline V gene. This CDR3 has 12 amino acids. Trimming cost V 9 bases and J 7 bases, with 13 bases left between them.

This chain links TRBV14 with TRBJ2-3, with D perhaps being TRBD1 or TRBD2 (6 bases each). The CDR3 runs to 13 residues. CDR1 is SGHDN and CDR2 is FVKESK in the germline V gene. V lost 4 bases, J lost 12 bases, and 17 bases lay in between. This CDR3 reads CASSLYPQGGQYF. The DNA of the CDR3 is TGTGCCAGCAGCCTCTACCCACAGGGAGGCCAGTATTTT.

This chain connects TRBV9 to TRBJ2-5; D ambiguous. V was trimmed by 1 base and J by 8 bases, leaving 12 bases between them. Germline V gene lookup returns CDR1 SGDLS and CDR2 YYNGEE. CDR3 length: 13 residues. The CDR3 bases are TGTGCCAGCAGCGTAATCGGGTGGGGTACCCAGTACTTC. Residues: CASSVIGWGTQYF.

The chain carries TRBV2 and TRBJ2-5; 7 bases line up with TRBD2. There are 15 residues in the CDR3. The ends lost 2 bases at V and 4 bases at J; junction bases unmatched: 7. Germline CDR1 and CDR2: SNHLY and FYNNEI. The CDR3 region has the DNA TGTGCCAGCAGTGAACAGGGACTATTGGGAGAGACCCAGTACTTC. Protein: CASSEQGLLGETQYF. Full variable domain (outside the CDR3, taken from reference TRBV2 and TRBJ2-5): EPEVTQTPSHQVTQMGQEVILRCVPISNHLYFYWYRQILGQKVEFLVSFYNNEISEKSEIFDDQFSVERPDGSNFTLKIRSTKLEDSAMYFCASSEQGLLGETQYFGPGTRLLVL.

DNA for the CDR3: TGTGCCAGCAGCCAAGCGATCGGGGACGGGAACGAGCAGTACTTC. Translated: CASSQAIGDGNEQYF. The rearrangement links TRBV14 to TRBJ2-7; TRBD1 or TRBD2 may be the D gene (5 bases each). The length of the CDR3 is 15 residues. The V and J ends lost 1 base and 5 bases respectively, with 15 bases between them. CDR1 is SGHDN and CDR2 is FVKESK in the germline V gene.

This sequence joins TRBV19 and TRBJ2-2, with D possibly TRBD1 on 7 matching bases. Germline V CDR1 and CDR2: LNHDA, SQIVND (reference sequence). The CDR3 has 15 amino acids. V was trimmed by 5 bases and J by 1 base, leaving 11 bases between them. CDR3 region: CASSSQGGNTGELFF. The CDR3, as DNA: TGTGCCAGTAGTTCCCAGGGGGGGAACACCGGGGAGCTGTTTTTT. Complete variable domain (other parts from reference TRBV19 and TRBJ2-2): DGGITQSPKYLFRKEGQNVTLSCEQNLNHDAMYWYRQDPGQGLRLIYYSQIVNDFQKGDIAEGYSVSREKKESFPLTVTSAQKNPTAFYLCASSSQGGNTGELFFGEGSRLTVL.

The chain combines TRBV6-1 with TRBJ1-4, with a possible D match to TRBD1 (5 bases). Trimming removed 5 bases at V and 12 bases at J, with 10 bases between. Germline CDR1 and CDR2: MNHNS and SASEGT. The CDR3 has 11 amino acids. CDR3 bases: TGTGCCAGCAGTTCTCTCAGGGAACTGTTTTTT. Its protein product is CASSSLRELFF.

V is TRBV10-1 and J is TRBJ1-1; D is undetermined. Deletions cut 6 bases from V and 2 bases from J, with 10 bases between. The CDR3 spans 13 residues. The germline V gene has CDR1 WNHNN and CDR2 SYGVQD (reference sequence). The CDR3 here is CASRRADNTEAFF. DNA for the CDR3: TGCGCCAGCAGGAGGGCCGATAACACTGAAGCTTTCTTT.